Listed here is a single T cell receptor (beta chain). Its target is unknown. The sorted-subset replicate PCRs were given about 210 ng DNA, which is tens of thousands of T cell genomes. Generated by immunoSEQ multiplex PCR, the TCRdb table keeps only in-frame clones and is missing some. The repertoire holds roughly 320,000 clones, with around 87% as singletons. This entry is derived from a study of shared clonotypes between healthy human individuals. At the level of the study: The people who gave samples were a couple of women and a few men aged 18 to 49.

CDR3 size: 14 residues. CDR1 and CDR2 (germline): SGHAT, FQNNGV. J gave up 2 bases and V 7 bases, and 5 bases lay outside the gene matches. Study results and caveats: When naive CD4 clonotypes were compared across a few donors, around 4.6% were shared.

The V gene is TRBV11-2, the J gene TRBJ2-7; 10 nucleotides align to TRBD1. The source of this sequence is a man aged 18 to 29 in good health. The material sequenced was memory CD8+ T cells sorted from blood. Regarding subset: CD45RO+ cells pooled with CCR7-negative TemRA cells. In nucleotides, the CDR3 is TGTGCCAGCACCCTGGACAGGGGGGCCTACGAGCAGTACTTC. Its translation is CASTLDRGAYEQYF.